This record looks at one T cell receptor (beta chain) sequence and its context. As handled by the study authors: Reference gene primers were amplified, and this amplification served to estimate nucleated cell counts. Assay: immunoSEQ multiplex PCR; the TCRdb copy retains only in-frame clones and omits some. D and trimming come from the DNA, and the V and J calls and clone size come from that table. The data hold some 17,000 clones, with approximately 80% observed a single time. One Seattle source followed patients from active infection through their disease course. This sample is part of a study of blood T cell repertoires in COVID-19. Study information: Sites in the United States, Italy and Spain provided acute and convalescent COVID-19 samples. Sources were T cells, B-cell-depleted T cells, or PBMCs; the material itself was cDNA or gDNA.

CDR3 length: 15 residues. Trimming took 1 base from V and 5 from J; bases not matched to a gene: 3. Germline loops: CDR1 SGHTA, CDR2 FQGNSA. The V call is TRBV7-2, the J call TRBJ2-5; 11 bases fit TRBD1. The specimen sequenced was peripheral blood. This TCR derives from a man in his 70s with COVID-19, enrolled during active disease. The CDR3 nucleotides are TGTGCCAGCAGCTTAGGGACAGGGGGCTGGGAGACCCAGTACTTC. Translated: CASSLGTGGWETQYF.